Following are 2 T cell receptor beta chains from one sample sequenced in a study of cytomegalovirus exposure and HLA in healthy donors. Use of 60 Vbeta and 13 Jbeta primers characterized the PCR. The protocol was immunoSEQ multiplex PCR, while the TCRdb copy is restricted to in-frame clones and leaves out a portion. The repertoire holds 150,000 to 200,000 clones, about 63% seen once, with 2.8% in the top ten. Specimen: PBMCs. The receptor set was obtained from a woman in her thirties or forties in good health and CMV-seropositive.

The V gene is TRBV29-1, the J gene TRBJ2-1, with 9 positions matching TRBD1. The CDR3 covers 11 residues. Germline V gives CDR1 SQVTM, CDR2 ANQGSEA. The CDR3 here is CTGQGYNEQFF. Here the CDR3 DNA reads TGCACGGGACAGGGCTACAATGAGCAGTTCTTC.

This chain links TRBV5-1 with TRBJ2-1; D is unclear. Germline CDR1 is SGHRS and CDR2 is YFSETQ. V lost 3 bases and J lost 8, with 18 bases in between. The CDR3 loop spans 15 amino acids. The CDR3 sequence is CASSSPSLSVDEQFF. In DNA, the CDR3 is TGCGCCAGCAGCTCCCCTAGTCTGTCGGTCGATGAGCAGTTCTTC.